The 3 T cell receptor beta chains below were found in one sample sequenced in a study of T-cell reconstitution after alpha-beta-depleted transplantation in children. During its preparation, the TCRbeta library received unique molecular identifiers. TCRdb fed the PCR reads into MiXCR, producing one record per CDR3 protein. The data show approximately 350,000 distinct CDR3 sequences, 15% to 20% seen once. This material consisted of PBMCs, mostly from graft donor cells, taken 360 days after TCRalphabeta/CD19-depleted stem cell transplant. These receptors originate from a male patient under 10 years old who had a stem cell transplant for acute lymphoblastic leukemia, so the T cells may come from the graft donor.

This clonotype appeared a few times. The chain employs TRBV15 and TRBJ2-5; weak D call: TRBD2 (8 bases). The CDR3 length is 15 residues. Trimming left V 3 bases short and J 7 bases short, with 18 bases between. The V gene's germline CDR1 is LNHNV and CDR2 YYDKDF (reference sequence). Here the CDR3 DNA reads TGTGCCACCAGCAGCCTTAGGGACAGCGGGGGGACCCAGTACTTC. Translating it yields CATSSLRDSGGTQYF.

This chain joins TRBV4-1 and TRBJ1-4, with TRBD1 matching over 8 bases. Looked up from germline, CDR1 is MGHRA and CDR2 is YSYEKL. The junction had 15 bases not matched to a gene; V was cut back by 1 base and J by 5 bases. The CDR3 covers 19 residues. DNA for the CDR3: TGCGCCAGCAGCCAAGTTATCAAAGCAGGGGGCGTACTCAATGAAAAACTGTTTTTT. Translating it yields CASSQVIKAGGVLNEKLFF.

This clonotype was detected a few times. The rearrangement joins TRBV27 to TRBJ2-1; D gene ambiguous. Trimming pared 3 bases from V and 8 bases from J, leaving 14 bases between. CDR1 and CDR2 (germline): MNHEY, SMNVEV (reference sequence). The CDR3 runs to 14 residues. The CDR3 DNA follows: TGTGCCAGCAGTTTTCGTAATAGGGCGGATGAGCAGTTCTTC. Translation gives CASSFRNRADEQFF.